A single sample gave rise to the 23 T cell receptor beta chains below, sequenced in a study of PD-1 blockade in classical Hodgkin lymphoma. After autologous stem cell transplantation all patients relapsed, and prior brentuximab vedotin exposure differed between cohorts. The data were produced by immunoSEQ multiplex PCR, yet TCRdb's version contains in-frame clones alone and is incomplete. This sample has some 40,000 clones, with approximately 80% found just once. Sequences were derived from peripheral blood mononuclear cells (PBMCs), sampled at baseline. These receptors all come from a human donor with classical Hodgkin lymphoma.

This chain links TRBV11-3 with TRBJ2-1, with D possibly matching TRBD1 (6 bases). Germline CDR1 SGHNT, CDR2 YENEEA. The CDR3 extends over 15 amino acids. V lost 0 bases and J lost 2, with 8 bases in between. CDR3 residues: CASSLEQGAYNEQFF. CDR3 sequence (DNA): TGTGCCAGCAGCTTAGAACAGGGAGCCTACAATGAGCAGTTCTTC.

The chain recombines TRBV28 with TRBJ1-1; 7 bases map to TRBD1. The V and J ends lost 2 bases and 4 bases, in that order; junction bases with no gene match: 10. The CDR3 runs to 16 residues. CDR1 is MDHEN, CDR2 SYDVKM, per germline. The DNA for the CDR3 is TGTGCCAGCAGTTTAAGCCGGGGGGCAGGGGGCACTGAAGCTTTCTTT. It encodes CASSLSRGAGGTEAFF.

The CDR3 is CASSPGGGGLEQYF. The CDR3 bases are TGCGCCAGCAGCCCTGGTGGGGGCGGACTCGAGCAGTACTTC. The chain combines TRBV5-1 with TRBJ2-7; maybe TRBD1 (6 bases). Between the trimmed V and J ends, which lost 4 bases and 6 bases, there was a span of 17 bases. The CDR3 consists of 14 residues. Germline lookup yields CDR1 SGHRS and CDR2 YFSETQ.

By sample fraction, this clone is medium-sized. The rearrangement links TRBV27 to TRBJ1-2; 7 bases align to TRBD1. Germline V lookup: CDR1 MNHEY, CDR2 SMNVEV (reference sequence). CDR3 length: 14 residues. The ends lost 4 bases at V and 6 bases at J; junction bases unmatched: 8. The CDR3 region has the DNA TGTGCCAGCAGTTATCTAGGGGGCGCGGATGGCTACACCTTC. This codes for CASSYLGGADGYTF.

The chain joins TRBV6-5 to TRBJ2-1; TRBD1 matches at 8 bases. V trimming: 7 bases; J trimming: 6 bases; junction bases outside the gene matches: 8. Germline lookup yields CDR1 MNHEY and CDR2 SVGAGI. CDR3 length: 14 residues. In nucleotides, the CDR3 is TGTGCCAGCAACCACCTACAGGGGGGCAATGAGCAGTTCTTC. This sequence encodes CASNHLQGGNEQFF.

CDR3 bases: TGTGCCAGCAGTGAAGGGACATCTAGCACAGATACGCAGTATTTT. Protein: CASSEGTSSTDTQYF. J is TRBJ2-3 and V is TRBV2; D possibly corresponds to TRBD1 (5 bases). CDR3 length equals 15 residues. The V gene's germline CDR1 is SNHLY and CDR2 FYNNEI. V lost 1 base, J lost 0 bases, and 8 bases lay in between.

CDR3 residues: CASSSDRGHREKLFF. CDR3 nucleotide sequence: TGTGCCAGCAGCTCAGACAGGGGGCACCGTGAAAAACTGTTTTTT. This sequence joins TRBV5-4 and TRBJ1-4; 10 bases are shared with TRBD1. This CDR3 contains 15 residues. Germline V CDR1 and CDR2: SGHNT, YYREEE (reference sequence). V shed 3 bases, J shed 7 bases, and the junction held 6 bases outside the gene matches.

This sequence joins TRBV6-6 and TRBJ2-7; D is undetermined. V was clipped by 5 bases and J by 5 bases, with 10 bases between them. In germline, CDR1 is MNHNY, CDR2 SVGAGI (reference sequence). This CDR3 is 12 amino acids long. CDR3 nucleotide sequence: TGTGCCAGCAGTCTCCTTATCGACGAGCAGTACTTC. It specifies CASSLLIDEQYF.

This rearrangement joins TRBV19 to TRBJ2-1, with TRBD1 matching 7 bases. CDR3 length: 13 residues. Per germline, CDR1 LNHDA and CDR2 SQIVND (reference sequence). The trim removed 4 bases at V and 4 bases at J, leaving 1 base unmatched. The CDR3 DNA reads TGTGCCAGTAGTAGGACAGGATACAATGAGCAGTTCTTC. Its translation is CASSRTGYNEQFF. The complete variable domain, with remaining parts taken from reference TRBV19 and TRBJ2-1, reads DGGITQSPKYLFRKEGQNVTLSCEQNLNHDAMYWYRQDPGQGLRLIYYSQIVNDFQKGDIAEGYSVSREKKESFPLTVTSAQKNPTAFYLCASSRTGYNEQFFGPGTRLTVL.

The chain joins TRBV7-2 to TRBJ1-3; no definite D call. V dropped 3 bases and J dropped 0 bases, with 9 bases sitting between them. CDR3 size: 15 residues. Germline V CDR1 and CDR2: SGHTA, FQGNSA. The CDR3 here is CASSFQTDSGNTIYF. CDR3 sequence (DNA): TGTGCCAGCAGCTTCCAAACGGACTCTGGAAACACCATATATTTT. The whole variable domain, filled in from reference TRBV7-2 and TRBJ1-3, reads GAGVSQSPSNKVTEKGKDVELRCDPISGHTALYWYRQSLGQGLEFLIYFQGNSAPDKSGLPSDRFSAERTGGSVSTLTIQRTQQEDSAVYLCASSFQTDSGNTIYFGEGSWLTVV.

The chain has TRBV28 and TRBJ1-5; D unresolved. This CDR3 is built from 18 residues. V dropped 1 base and J dropped 3 bases, with 19 bases sitting between them. Germline CDR1 MDHEN, CDR2 SYDVKM. The CDR3 spells CASSLYPHGKGSNQPQHF. In DNA form, the CDR3 reads TGTGCCAGCAGTTTATATCCCCATGGAAAGGGCTCCAATCAGCCCCAGCATTTT.

The chain carries TRBV28 and TRBJ2-1; D gene uncertain. CDR3 length equals 13 residues. Trimming shortened V by 2 bases and J by 6 bases, and 8 bases separated the two germline ends. CDR1 and CDR2 from the germline V gene are MDHEN and SYDVKM. This CDR3 is CASSLASPNEQFF. Here the CDR3 DNA reads TGTGCCAGCAGTTTAGCCTCCCCCAATGAGCAGTTCTTC.

The V and J genes are TRBV6-5 and TRBJ2-1; D is uncertain. Trimming shortened V by 0 bases and J by 10 bases, and 4 bases separated the two germline ends. The CDR3 is 11 amino acids. Germline CDR1 is MNHEY and CDR2 is SVGAGI. Written as DNA, the CDR3 is TGTGCCAGCAGTTACTCGAGAGAGCAGTTCTTC. This encodes CASSYSREQFF.

V usage is TRBV5-1 and J usage is TRBJ1-4; no clear D gene. Germline loops: CDR1 SGHRS, CDR2 YFSETQ. Trimming took 2 bases from V and 0 from J, leaving 17 bases between them. The CDR3 is 18 residues long. The CDR3 reads CASSFRGSRIATNEKLFF. The CDR3 DNA follows: TGCGCCAGCAGCTTCCGCGGCAGCCGAATCGCAACTAATGAAAAACTGTTTTTT.

This clone has more than one count but fewer than ten. The chain employs TRBV19 and TRBJ2-3; TRBD2 matches 15 bases. V lost 4 bases and J lost 4; bases outside the gene matches: 0. The CDR3 runs 15 residues. The germline gives CDR1 LNHDA, CDR2 SQIVND (reference sequence). DNA for the CDR3: TGTGCCAGTAGTAGGACTAGCGGGAGGGCAGATACGCAGTATTTT. Encoded protein: CASSRTSGRADTQYF.

The chain combines TRBV6-1 with TRBJ2-7; tentatively, D is TRBD1 or TRBD2 (5 bases each). Germline CDR1 and CDR2: MNHNS and SASEGT. CDR3 length: 15 amino acids. The V and J ends lost 2 bases and 2 bases respectively, with 13 bases between them. CDR3 DNA: TGTGCCAGCAGTGAACCGGGACGGTCGACCTACGAGCAGTACTTC. It encodes CASSEPGRSTYEQYF.

The chain is built from TRBV4-2 and TRBJ2-1, with 8 bases aligning to TRBD2. The CDR3 covers 18 residues. Germline assignment: CDR1 LGHNA and CDR2 YNFKEQ. J gave up 5 bases and V 4 bases, and 16 bases lay outside the gene matches. As DNA, the CDR3 is TGTGCCAGCAGCCTCGATCCCCCCGGGACTAGTGGACACAATGAGCAGTTCTTC. Its translation is CASSLDPPGTSGHNEQFF.

CDR3 sequence (DNA): TGTGCCAGCAGCTTTTCAATCCCCTATGGCTACACCTTC. Translation gives CASSFSIPYGYTF. This chain joins TRBV5-6 and TRBJ1-2, with D unclear. V gave up 2 bases and J gave up 4 bases, with 9 bases separating them. The CDR3 has 13 amino acids. The germline V gene has CDR1 SGHDT and CDR2 YYEEEE.

The V and J genes are TRBV19 and TRBJ2-7; tentatively, D is TRBD2 (5 bases). The CDR3 is 13 amino acids. Trimming pared 6 bases from V and 5 bases from J, leaving 14 bases between. Germline-derived CDR1 and CDR2 are LNHDA and SQIVND (reference sequence). CDR3 sequence reads: CASSMALGNEQYF. The CDR3 DNA sequence: TGTGCCAGTAGCATGGCACTAGGCAACGAGCAGTACTTC.

This CDR3 is CASSLTGIHNEQFF. The CDR3 nucleotides read TGTGCCAGCAGCCTGACAGGTATTCACAATGAGCAGTTCTTC. The chain has TRBV7-8 and TRBJ2-1, with D perhaps TRBD1 (6 bases). V was pared by 5 bases and J by 5 bases, with 13 bases between. CDR3 length: 14 amino acids. Germline V gives CDR1 SGHVS, CDR2 FQNEAQ.

Here the CDR3 DNA reads TGTGCCACCAGCAGAGATGGGTGGGGACAGGGCCACTATGGCTACACCTTC. Protein sequence: CATSRDGWGQGHYGYTF. The J gene is TRBJ1-2, the V gene TRBV15; TRBD1 agrees at 9 bases. CDR1 is LNHNV and CDR2 is YYDKDF in the germline V gene (reference sequence). V was clipped by 0 bases and J by 3 bases; unmatched bases: 8. CDR3 length: 17 amino acids.

The V gene is TRBV28, the J gene TRBJ2-7; 9 nucleotides match TRBD1. CDR3 length: 14 residues. Germline trimming cut 4 bases from V and 3 bases from J; bases unmatched to any gene: 4. In germline, CDR1 is MDHEN, CDR2 SYDVKM. CDR3 amino acids: CASSSPGQGYEQYF. CDR3 coding DNA: TGTGCCAGCAGTTCTCCGGGACAGGGCTACGAGCAGTACTTC.

A single count supports this clone. The CDR3 here is CASSPPLMRGGSIQYF. The CDR3 nucleotides are TGTGCCAGCAGTCCACCCTTGATGAGGGGCGGAAGCATTCAGTACTTC. The V and J genes are TRBV28 and TRBJ2-4; D is tentatively TRBD1 or TRBD2 (5 bases each). The CDR3 is 16 amino acids. Germline V gives CDR1 MDHEN, CDR2 SYDVKM. Between the trimmed V and J ends, which lost 5 bases and 9 bases, there was a span of 23 bases. Together with reference TRBV28 and TRBJ2-4, the CDR3 gives the full variable domain: DVKVTQSSRYLVKRTGEKVFLECVQDMDHENMFWYRQDPGLGLRLIYFSYDVKMKEKGDIPEGYSVSREKKERFSLILESASTNQTSMYLCASSPPLMRGGSIQYFGAGTRLSVL.